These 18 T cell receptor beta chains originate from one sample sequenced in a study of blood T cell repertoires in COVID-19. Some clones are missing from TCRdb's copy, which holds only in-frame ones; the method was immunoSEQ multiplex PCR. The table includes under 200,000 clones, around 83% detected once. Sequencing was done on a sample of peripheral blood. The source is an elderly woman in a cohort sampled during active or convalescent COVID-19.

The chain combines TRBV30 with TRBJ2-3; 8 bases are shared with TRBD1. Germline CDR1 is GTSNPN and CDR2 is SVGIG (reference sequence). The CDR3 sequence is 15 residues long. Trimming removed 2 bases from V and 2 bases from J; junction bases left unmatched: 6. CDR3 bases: TGTGCCTGGAGTCATACAGGGGGATTCACAGATACGCAGTATTTT. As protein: CAWSHTGGFTDTQYF.

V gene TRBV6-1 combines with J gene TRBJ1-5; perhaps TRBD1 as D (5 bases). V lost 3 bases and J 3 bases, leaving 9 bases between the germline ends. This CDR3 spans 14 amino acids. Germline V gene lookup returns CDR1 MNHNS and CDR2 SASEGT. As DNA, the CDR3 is TGTGCCAGCAGTGAGCGGACATTCAATCAGCCCCAGCATTTT. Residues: CASSERTFNQPQHF.

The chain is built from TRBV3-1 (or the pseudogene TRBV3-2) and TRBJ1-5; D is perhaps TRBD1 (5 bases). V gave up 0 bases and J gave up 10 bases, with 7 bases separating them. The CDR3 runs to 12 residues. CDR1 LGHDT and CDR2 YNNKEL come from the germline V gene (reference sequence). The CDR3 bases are TGTGCCAGCAGCCAAGACCAGGGACCCCAGCATTTT. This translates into CASSQDQGPQHF.

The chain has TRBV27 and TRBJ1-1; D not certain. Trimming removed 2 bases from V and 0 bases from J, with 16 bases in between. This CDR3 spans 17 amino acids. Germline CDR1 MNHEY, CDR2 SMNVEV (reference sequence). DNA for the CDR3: TGTGCCAGCAGTTTAAACAGAGACCCAACATTGAACACTGAAGCTTTCTTT. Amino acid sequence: CASSLNRDPTLNTEAFF.

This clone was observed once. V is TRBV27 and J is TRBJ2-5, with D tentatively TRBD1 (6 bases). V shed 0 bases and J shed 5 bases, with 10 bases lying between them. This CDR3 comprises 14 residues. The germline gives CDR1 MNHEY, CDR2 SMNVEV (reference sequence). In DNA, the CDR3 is TGTGCCAGCAGTTTATCACAGGGAGCGGAGACCCAGTACTTC. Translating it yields CASSLSQGAETQYF.

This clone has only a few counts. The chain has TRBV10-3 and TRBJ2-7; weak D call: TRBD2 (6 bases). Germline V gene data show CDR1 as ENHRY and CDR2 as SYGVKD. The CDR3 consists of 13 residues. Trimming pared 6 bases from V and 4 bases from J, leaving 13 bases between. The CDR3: CAIRPGLTYEQYV. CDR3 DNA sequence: TGTGCCATCAGGCCGGGACTTACATACGAGCAGTACGTC.

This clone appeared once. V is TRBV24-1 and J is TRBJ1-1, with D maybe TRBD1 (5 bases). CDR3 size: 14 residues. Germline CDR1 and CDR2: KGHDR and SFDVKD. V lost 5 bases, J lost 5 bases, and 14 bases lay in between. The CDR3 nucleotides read TGTGCCACCAGTGCCCCGCGGGGGGAGACTGAAGCTTTCTTT. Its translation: CATSAPRGETEAFF.

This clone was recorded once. CDR3 loop: CASSLGPWGQGANQPQHF. CDR3 coding DNA: TGTGCCAGCAGCTTAGGACCTTGGGGACAGGGGGCTAATCAGCCCCAGCATTTT. The chain links TRBV7-9 to TRBJ1-5, with 12 bases lining up with TRBD1. J lost 4 bases, V lost 1 base, and 8 bases had no gene match. CDR1 is SEHNR and CDR2 is FQNEAQ in the germline V gene (reference sequence). This CDR3 is 18 amino acids long.

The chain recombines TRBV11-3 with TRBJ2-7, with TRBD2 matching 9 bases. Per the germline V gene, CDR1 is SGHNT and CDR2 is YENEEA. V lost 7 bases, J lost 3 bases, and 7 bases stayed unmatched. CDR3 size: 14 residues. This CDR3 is CASTIAGEFYEQYF. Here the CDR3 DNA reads TGTGCCAGCACCATAGCGGGGGAGTTCTACGAGCAGTACTTC.

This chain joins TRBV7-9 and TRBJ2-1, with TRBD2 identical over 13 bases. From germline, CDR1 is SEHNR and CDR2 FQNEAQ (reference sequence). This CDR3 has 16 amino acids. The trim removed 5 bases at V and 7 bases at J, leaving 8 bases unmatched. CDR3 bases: TGTGCCAGCAGCGCGGGACTAGCGGGGATATGGAATGAGCAGTTCTTC. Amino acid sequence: CASSAGLAGIWNEQFF.

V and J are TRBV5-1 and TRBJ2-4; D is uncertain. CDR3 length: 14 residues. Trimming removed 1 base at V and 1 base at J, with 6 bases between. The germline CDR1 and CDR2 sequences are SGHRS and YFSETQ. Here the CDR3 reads CASSLTPAKNIQYF. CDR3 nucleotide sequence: TGCGCCAGCAGCTTGACACCCGCCAAAAACATTCAGTACTTC.

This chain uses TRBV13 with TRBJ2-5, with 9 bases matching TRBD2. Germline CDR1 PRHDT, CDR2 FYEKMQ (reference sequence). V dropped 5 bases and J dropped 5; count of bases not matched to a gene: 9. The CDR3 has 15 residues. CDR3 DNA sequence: TGTGCCAGCAGCCCCAGGGGCGGGAGGGTTGAGACCCAGTACTTC. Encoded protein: CASSPRGGRVETQYF.

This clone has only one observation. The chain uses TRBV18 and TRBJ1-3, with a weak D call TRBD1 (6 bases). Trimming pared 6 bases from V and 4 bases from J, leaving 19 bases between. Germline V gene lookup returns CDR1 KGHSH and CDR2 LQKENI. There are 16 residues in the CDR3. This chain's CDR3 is CASSLNTQGTGNTIYF. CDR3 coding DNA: TGTGCCAGCTCCCTTAATACACAGGGTACCGGAAACACCATATATTTT.

The CDR3 DNA reads as TGTGCCAGCACTCCGGACAGGGGCTACGAGCAGTACTTC. This codes for CASTPDRGYEQYF. This rearrangement joins TRBV6-5 to TRBJ2-7, with 9 bases identical to TRBD1. Germline V CDR1 and CDR2: MNHEY, SVGAGI. This CDR3 is 13 amino acids long. The junction had 4 bases not matched to a gene; V was cut back by 7 bases and J by 3 bases.

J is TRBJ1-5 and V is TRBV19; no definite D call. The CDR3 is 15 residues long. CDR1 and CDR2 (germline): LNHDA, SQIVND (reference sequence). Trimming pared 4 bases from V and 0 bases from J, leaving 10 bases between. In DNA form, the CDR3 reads TGTGCCAGTAGTAGTCTACAGACTAGCAATCAGCCCCAGCATTTT. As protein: CASSSLQTSNQPQHF.

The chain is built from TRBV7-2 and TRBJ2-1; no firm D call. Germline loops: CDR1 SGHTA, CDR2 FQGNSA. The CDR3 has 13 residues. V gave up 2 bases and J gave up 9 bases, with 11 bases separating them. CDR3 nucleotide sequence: TGTGCCAGCAGCTTAAGCTCTGTTGGTGAGCAGTTCTTC. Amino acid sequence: CASSLSSVGEQFF.

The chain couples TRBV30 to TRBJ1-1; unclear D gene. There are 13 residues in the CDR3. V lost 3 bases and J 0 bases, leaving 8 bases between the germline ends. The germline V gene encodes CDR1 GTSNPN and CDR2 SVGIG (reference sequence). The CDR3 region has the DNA TGTGCCTGGAGCCAAAGCGTGAACACTGAAGCTTTCTTT. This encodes CAWSQSVNTEAFF.

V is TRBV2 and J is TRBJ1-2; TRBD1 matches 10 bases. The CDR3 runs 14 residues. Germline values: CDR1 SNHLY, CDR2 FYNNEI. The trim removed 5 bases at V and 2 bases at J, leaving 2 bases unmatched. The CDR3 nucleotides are TGTGCCAGCAGTCGACAGGGGGCCAACTATGGCTACACCTTC. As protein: CASSRQGANYGYTF.